The rows below give T cell receptor beta chains drawn from one sample of a study of blood T cell repertoires in COVID-19. Assay used: immunoSEQ multiplex PCR; TCRdb lists only in-frame clones, some missing. The sample lists approximately 300,000 clones, roughly 90% occurring once. The sequenced sample was peripheral blood. Every receptor here comes from a man younger than 35 who had recovered from COVID-19. Both conserved end residues are part of each CDR3. A D gene is named only where the DNA matches it firmly. Rows may omit the clone size; those that give it use once, few, many or a size class.

cdr3_nt,cdr3_aa,j_call,v_call,clone_size,cdr3_length,d_call
TGTGCCAGCAGCTCCCGGGGAGGGGGAGATACGCAGTATTTT,CASSSRGGGDTQYF,TRBJ2-3,TRBV5-6,.,14,.
TGTGCCAGCATGGGGGGAAAGGCCGGGGAGCTGTTTTTT,CASMGGKAGELFF,TRBJ2-2,TRBV25-1,.,13,.
TGTGCCAGCAGTTTACGGGACAATGATCAGCCCCAGCATTTT,CASSLRDNDQPQHF,TRBJ1-5,TRBV27,.,14,.
TGCAGCGTTGATCTATTCGGGGGCACTGAAGCTTTCTTT,CSVDLFGGTEAFF,TRBJ1-1,TRBV29-1,.,13,.
TGTGCCTGGAGTTGGACGGGGGGCAATCAGCCCCAGCATTTT,CAWSWTGGNQPQHF,TRBJ1-5,TRBV30,.,14,.
TGTGCCAGCAGCAGAAGCACGACAGGGGCCAATAATTCACCCCTCCACTTT,CASSRSTTGANNSPLHF,TRBJ1-6,TRBV5-6,.,17,TRBD1
TGCGCCCACGGGAGGGGTCGAGTGGACGTCTATGGCTACACCTTC,CAHGRGRVDVYGYTF,TRBJ1-2,TRBV10-1,.,15,.
TGTGCCAGCAGCCCATCTCCGGGACTTAGCAATCAGCCCCAGCATTTT,CASSPSPGLSNQPQHF,TRBJ1-5,TRBV7-2,.,16,.
TGCGCCAGCAGCTTGGACAGGGGTGAAGCTTTCTTT,CASSLDRGEAFF,TRBJ1-1,TRBV5-1,.,12,TRBD1
TGTGCCAGCAGCGTAGAGGGGCATGGAGAGACCCAGTACTTC,CASSVEGHGETQYF,TRBJ2-5,TRBV9,.,14,.
TGTGCCAGCAGCTTACCGACAGGGGCGAATGAAGCTTTCTTT,CASSLPTGANEAFF,TRBJ1-1,TRBV7-9,.,14,TRBD1
TGTGCCAGCAGTGATCAGGGGGTCGTCTACAATGAGCAGTTCTTC,CASSDQGVVYNEQFF,TRBJ2-1,TRBV6-2/TRBV6-3,.,15,TRBD1
TGTGCCAGCAGCCCTGGGGCAGGGGAGACCCAGTACTTC,CASSPGAGETQYF,TRBJ2-5,TRBV27,once,13,.